The 2 T cell receptor beta chains given below trace back to one sample, sequenced in a study of cytomegalovirus exposure and HLA in healthy donors. This PCR relied on a set of 60 Vbeta primers and 13 Jbeta primers. TCRdb keeps only in-frame clones here, not all; method: immunoSEQ multiplex PCR. This sample has 110,000 or so clones, with 82% found just once. The sequencing sample was made of PBMCs. Source of these receptors: a woman under 30 in good health and CMV-seronegative.

CDR3: CASSQTAQGQGGNSPLHF. In nucleotides, the CDR3 is TGTGCCAGCAGCCAGACGGCTCAGGGACAGGGAGGCAATTCACCCCTCCACTTT. The V call is TRBV4-2, the J call TRBJ1-6; 9 bases fit TRBD1. The CDR3 covers 18 residues. The germline gives CDR1 LGHNA, CDR2 YNFKEQ. Unmatched junction bases numbered 13, after V lost 3 bases and J lost 7 bases.

The gene calls are TRBV7-9 and TRBJ1-1; a possible D gene is TRBD1 (5 bases). The germline V and J ends were trimmed by 5 bases and 1 base, with 14 bases remaining between them. The germline gives CDR1 SEHNR, CDR2 FQNEAQ (reference sequence). The CDR3 spans 15 residues. The CDR3 nucleotides are TGTGCCAGCAGCGGGTCGGGGGAGAGGAACACTGAAGCTTTCTTT. Protein sequence: CASSGSGERNTEAFF.